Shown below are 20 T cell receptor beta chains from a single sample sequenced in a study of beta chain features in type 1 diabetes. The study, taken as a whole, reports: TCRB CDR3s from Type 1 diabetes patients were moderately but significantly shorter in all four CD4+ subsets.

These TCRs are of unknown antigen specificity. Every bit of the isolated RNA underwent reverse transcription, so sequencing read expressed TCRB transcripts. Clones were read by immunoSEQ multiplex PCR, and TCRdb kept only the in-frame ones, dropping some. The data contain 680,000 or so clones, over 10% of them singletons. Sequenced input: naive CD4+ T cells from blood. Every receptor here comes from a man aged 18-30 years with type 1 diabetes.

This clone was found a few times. The CDR3 protein is CASTGLRTGEAFF. Written as DNA, the CDR3 is TGCGCCAGCACCGGACTGAGAACAGGTGAAGCTTTCTTT. The V call is TRBV5-1, the J call TRBJ1-1; a weak D match, TRBD1 (5 bases). CDR1 is SGHRS and CDR2 is YFSETQ in the germline V gene. CDR3 length equals 13 residues. V dropped 6 bases and J dropped 7 bases, with 16 bases sitting between them.

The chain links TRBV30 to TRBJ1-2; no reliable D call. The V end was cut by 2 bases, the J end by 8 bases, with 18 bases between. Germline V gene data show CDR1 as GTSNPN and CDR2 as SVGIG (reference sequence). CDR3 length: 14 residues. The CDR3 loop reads CAWSISPHLAGYTF. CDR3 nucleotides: TGTGCCTGGAGTATTTCCCCCCACTTGGCCGGCTACACCTTC. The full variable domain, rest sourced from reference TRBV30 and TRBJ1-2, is SQTIHQWPATLVQPVGSPLSLECTVEGTSNPNLYWYRQAAGRGLQLLFYSVGIGQISSEVPQNLSASRPQDRQFILSSKKLLLSDSGFYLCAWSISPHLAGYTFGSGTRLTVV.

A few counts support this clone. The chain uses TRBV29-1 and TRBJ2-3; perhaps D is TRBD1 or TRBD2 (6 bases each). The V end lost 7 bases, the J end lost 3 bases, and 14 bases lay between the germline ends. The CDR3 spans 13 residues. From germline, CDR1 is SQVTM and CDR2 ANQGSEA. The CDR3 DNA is TGCAGCGGCGGAGGGGGACAAACAGATACGCAGTATTTT. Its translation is CSGGGGQTDTQYF.

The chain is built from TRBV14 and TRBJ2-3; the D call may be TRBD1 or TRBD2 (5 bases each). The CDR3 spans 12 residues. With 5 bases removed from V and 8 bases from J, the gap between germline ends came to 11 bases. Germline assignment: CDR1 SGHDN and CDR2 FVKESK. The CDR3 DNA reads TGTGCCAGCAGCTTACTGGGGGTTACGCAGTATTTT. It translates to CASSLLGVTQYF.

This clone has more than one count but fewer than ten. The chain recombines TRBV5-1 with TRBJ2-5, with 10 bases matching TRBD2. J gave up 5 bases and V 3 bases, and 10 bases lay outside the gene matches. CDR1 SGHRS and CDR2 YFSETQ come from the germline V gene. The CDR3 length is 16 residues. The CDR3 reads CASSSPLAGPGETQYF. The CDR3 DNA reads TGCGCCAGCAGCTCGCCACTAGCGGGGCCGGGGGAGACCCAGTACTTC.

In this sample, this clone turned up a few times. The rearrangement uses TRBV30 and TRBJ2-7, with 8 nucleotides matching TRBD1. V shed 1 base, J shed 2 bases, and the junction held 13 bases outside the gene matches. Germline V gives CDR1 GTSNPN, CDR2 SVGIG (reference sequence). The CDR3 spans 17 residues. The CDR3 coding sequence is TGTGCCTGGAGTGCCTATTTTTCAGGGGGCCTTCCCTACGAGCAGTACTTC. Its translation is CAWSAYFSGGLPYEQYF.

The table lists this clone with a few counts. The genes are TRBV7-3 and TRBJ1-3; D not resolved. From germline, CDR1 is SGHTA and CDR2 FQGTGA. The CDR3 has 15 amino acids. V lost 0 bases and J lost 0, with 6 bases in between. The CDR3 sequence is CASSLTAFSGNTIYF. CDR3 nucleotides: TGTGCCAGCAGCTTAACTGCTTTCTCTGGAAACACCATATATTTT.

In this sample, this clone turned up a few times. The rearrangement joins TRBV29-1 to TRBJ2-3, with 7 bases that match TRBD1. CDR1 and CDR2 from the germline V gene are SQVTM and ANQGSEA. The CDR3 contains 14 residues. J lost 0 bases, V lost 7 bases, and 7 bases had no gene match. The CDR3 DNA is TGCAGCGGGAACCGGGACAGCAGCACAGATACGCAGTATTTT. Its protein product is CSGNRDSSTDTQYF.

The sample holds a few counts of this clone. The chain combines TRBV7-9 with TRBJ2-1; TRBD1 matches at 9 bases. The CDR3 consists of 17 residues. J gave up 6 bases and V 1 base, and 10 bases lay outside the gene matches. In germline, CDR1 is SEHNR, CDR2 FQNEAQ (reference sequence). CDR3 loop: CASSLVWSSGQGNEQFF. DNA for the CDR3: TGTGCCAGCAGCTTAGTATGGTCTTCGGGACAGGGCAATGAGCAGTTCTTC. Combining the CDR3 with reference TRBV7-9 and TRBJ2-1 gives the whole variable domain DTGVSQNPRHKITKRGQNVTFRCDPISEHNRLYWYRQTLGQGPEFLTYFQNEAQLEKSRLLSDRFSAERPKGSFSTLEIQRTEQGDSAMYLCASSLVWSSGQGNEQFFGPGTRLTVL.

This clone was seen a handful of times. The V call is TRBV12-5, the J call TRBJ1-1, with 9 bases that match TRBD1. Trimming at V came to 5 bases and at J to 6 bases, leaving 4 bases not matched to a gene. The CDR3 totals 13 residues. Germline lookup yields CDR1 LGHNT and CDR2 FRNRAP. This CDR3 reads CASGLTGGSEAFF. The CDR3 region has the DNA TGTGCTAGTGGTCTGACAGGGGGTTCTGAAGCTTTCTTT.

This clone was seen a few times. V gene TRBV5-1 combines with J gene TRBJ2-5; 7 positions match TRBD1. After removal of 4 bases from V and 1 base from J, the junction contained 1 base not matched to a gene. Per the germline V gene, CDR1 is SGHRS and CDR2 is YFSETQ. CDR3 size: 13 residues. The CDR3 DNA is TGCGCCAGCAGCGGGACAGCCCAAGAGACCCAGTACTTC. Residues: CASSGTAQETQYF. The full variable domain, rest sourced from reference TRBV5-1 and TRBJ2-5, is KAGVTQTPRYLIKTRGQQVTLSCSPISGHRSVSWYQQTPGQGLQFLFEYFSETQRNKGNFPGRFSGRQFSNSRSEMNVSTLELGDSALYLCASSGTAQETQYFGPGTRLLVL.

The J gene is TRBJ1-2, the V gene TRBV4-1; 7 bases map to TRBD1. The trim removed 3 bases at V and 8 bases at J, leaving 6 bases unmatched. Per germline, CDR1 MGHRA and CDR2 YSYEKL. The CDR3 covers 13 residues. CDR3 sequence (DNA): TGCGCCAGCAGCCATGAGACAGGGATAGGCTACACCTTC. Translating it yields CASSHETGIGYTF.

Here the CDR3 DNA reads TGTGCCAGCAGGGGTCGGGAGCTCACCGGGGAGCTGTTTTTT. As protein: CASRGRELTGELFF. The chain couples TRBV28 to TRBJ2-2, with a weak D call TRBD2 (6 bases). V lost 6 bases, J lost 4 bases, and 12 bases lay in between. This CDR3 contains 14 residues. Germline-derived CDR1 and CDR2 are MDHEN and SYDVKM.

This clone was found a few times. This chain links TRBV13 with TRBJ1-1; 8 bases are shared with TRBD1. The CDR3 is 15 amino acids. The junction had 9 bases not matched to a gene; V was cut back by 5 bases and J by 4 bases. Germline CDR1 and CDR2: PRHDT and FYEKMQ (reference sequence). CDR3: CASSLPDRDATEAFF. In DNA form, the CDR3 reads TGTGCCAGCAGCCTACCGGACAGGGACGCCACTGAAGCTTTCTTT.

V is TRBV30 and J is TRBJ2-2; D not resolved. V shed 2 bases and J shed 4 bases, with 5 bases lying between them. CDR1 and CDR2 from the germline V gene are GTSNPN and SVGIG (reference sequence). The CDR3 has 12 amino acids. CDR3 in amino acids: CAWSPFTGELFF. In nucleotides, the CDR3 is TGTGCCTGGAGTCCTTTCACCGGGGAGCTGTTTTTT.

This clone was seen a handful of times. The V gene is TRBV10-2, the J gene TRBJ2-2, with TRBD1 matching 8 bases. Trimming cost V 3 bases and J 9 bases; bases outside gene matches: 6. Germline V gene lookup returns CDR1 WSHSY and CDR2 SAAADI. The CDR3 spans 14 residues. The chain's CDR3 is CASSDPGTGRELFF. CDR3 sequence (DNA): TGCGCCAGCAGTGATCCTGGGACAGGACGGGAGCTGTTTTTT.

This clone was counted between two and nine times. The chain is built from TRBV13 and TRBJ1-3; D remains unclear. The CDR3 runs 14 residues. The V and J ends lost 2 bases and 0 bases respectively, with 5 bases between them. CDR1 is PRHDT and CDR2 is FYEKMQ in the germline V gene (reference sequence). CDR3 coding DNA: TGTGCCAGCAGCTTACGGGACTCTGGAAACACCATATATTTT. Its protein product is CASSLRDSGNTIYF. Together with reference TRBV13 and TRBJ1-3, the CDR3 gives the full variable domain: AAGVIQSPRHLIKEKRETATLKCYPIPRHDTVYWYQQGPGQDPQFLISFYEKMQSDKGSIPDRFSAQQFSDYHSELNMSSLELGDSALYFCASSLRDSGNTIYFGEGSWLTVV.

The CDR3 nucleotides read TGCAGCGTTGAGACTAGCGGGACCTACAATGAGCAGTTCTTC. It codes for CSVETSGTYNEQFF. This sequence joins TRBV29-1 and TRBJ2-1; 11 positions agree with TRBD2. The V gene end was trimmed by 3 bases and the J gene end by 2 bases; junction bases not matched to a gene: 0. Germline CDR1 reads SQVTM; CDR2 reads ANQGSEA. The CDR3 covers 14 residues.

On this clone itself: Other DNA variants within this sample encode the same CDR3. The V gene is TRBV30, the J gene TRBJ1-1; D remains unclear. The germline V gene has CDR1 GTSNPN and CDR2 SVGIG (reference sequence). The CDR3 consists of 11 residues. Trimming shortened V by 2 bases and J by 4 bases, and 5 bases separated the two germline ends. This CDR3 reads CAWSSGTEAFF. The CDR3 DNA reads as TGTGCCTGGAGTAGCGGCACTGAAGCTTTCTTT.

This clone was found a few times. CDR3 sequence: CASSWGLAGANTGELFF. CDR3 DNA: TGTGCCAGCAGCTGGGGACTAGCGGGGGCGAACACCGGGGAGCTGTTTTTT. V gene TRBV5-4 combines with J gene TRBJ2-2, with TRBD2 identical over 14 bases. CDR1 and CDR2 from the germline V gene are SGHNT and YYREEE (reference sequence). Trimming at V came to 3 bases and at J to 0 bases, leaving 1 base not matched to a gene. CDR3 length: 17 residues.